This record concerns one T cell receptor beta chain sequence. No antigen is known for it. Data came from immunoSEQ multiplex PCR; TCRdb stores just in-frame clones and leaves some out. The profile shows 450,000 to 600,000 clones, approximately 85% of them singletons. Free of recent acute infections or vaccinations, the donors were healthy HIV-negative adults. The data belong to a study of shared clonotypes between healthy human individuals. The study's findings and limits: Owing to a small donor count, the genetic and exposure-history diversity represented was limited.

Sequencing input: PBMCs. The source is a woman aged 40 to 50 in good health. Some clones in this sample may be carry-over from other donors' samples.

The CDR3 reads CASSRTGRGTEAFF. In DNA, the CDR3 is TGTGCCAGCAGCCGGACAGGGCGGGGTACTGAAGCTTTCTTT. V is TRBV6-5 and J is TRBJ1-1; 8 positions agree with TRBD1. The CDR3 loop spans 14 amino acids. Germline lookup yields CDR1 MNHEY and CDR2 SVGAGI. With V trimmed by 6 bases and J by 5 bases, 8 bases remained unmatched.